The 18 T cell receptor beta chains reported below all come from one sample, sequenced in a study of post-analysis software for immune sequencing data (dated by TCRdb to 2014 to 2015). No antigen has been assigned to these receptors. Results and caveats for the whole study, not just this receptor: Significantly higher frequencies in patients than in controls were found for roughly 5 TRBV segments, including TRBV5-6, TRBV5-1 and TRBV20-1.

Preparation of the library involved PCR. Sequencing relied on an Illumina HiSeq 2500. Unique molecular identifiers were incorporated into TCR beta cDNA libraries to reduce PCR and sequencing biases. TCRdb trimmed public reads at Q25 via fastp, called clones via MiXCR and kept in-frame beta chains. Identical CDR3 protein sequences are pooled into one entry, listed with their most common genes and DNA. The sample profile shows 350,000 to 500,000 distinct CDR3 sequences; 39% of them were found once. Of the sample, less than 10% falls within the top ten clones. Sequencing input: blood. The origin of the receptors is a girl aged 2-10 years with multiple sclerosis.

The chain has TRBV7-2 and TRBJ2-3; a possible D gene is TRBD2 (6 bases). The CDR3 runs to 15 residues. The ends were cut back, 4 bases at V and 3 bases at J, with 14 bases in the middle. The germline gives CDR1 SGHTA, CDR2 FQGNSA. The CDR3 here is CASSSGQGGTDTQYF. CDR3 nucleotides: TGTGCCAGCAGCTCTGGGCAGGGAGGAACAGATACGCAGTATTTT.

The chain joins TRBV6-1 to TRBJ1-5; tentatively, D is TRBD1 (6 bases). Germline CDR1 and CDR2: MNHNS and SASEGT. The CDR3 sequence is 15 residues long. V was shortened by 4 bases and J by 2 bases, with 12 bases between the two germline ends. CDR3 nucleotides: TGTGCCAGCAGTGGTCAGGCAGGGGGCAATCAGCCCCAGCATTTT. Protein sequence: CASSGQAGGNQPQHF.

This clonotype was recorded a few times. V is TRBV7-2 and J is TRBJ1-2; D is undetermined. Trimming stripped 6 bases from V and 0 bases from J, with 14 bases between. Germline V gives CDR1 SGHTA, CDR2 FQGNSA. The CDR3 runs 15 residues. CDR3: CASRAGIVANYGYTF. The CDR3 bases are TGTGCCAGCAGGGCTGGGATTGTAGCTAACTATGGCTACACCTTC. Full variable domain (rest looked up from reference TRBV7-2 and TRBJ1-2): GAGVSQSPSNKVTEKGKDVELRCDPISGHTALYWYRQSLGQGLEFLIYFQGNSAPDKSGLPSDRFSAERTGGSVSTLTIQRTQQEDSAVYLCASRAGIVANYGYTFGSGTRLTVV.

This clonotype has at least ten counts. This chain joins TRBV20-1 and TRBJ2-7; tentatively, D is TRBD2 (6 bases). The CDR3 has 13 residues. Germline V gene lookup returns CDR1 DFQATT and CDR2 SNEGSKA (reference sequence). V lost 4 bases, J lost 3 bases, and 13 bases lay in between. The CDR3 bases are TGCAGTGCTATACGGGACTCAAACTACGAGCAGTACTTC. Encoded protein: CSAIRDSNYEQYF.

This clonotype was counted between two and nine times. This chain links TRBV6-6 with TRBJ2-5, with TRBD1 matching 7 bases. The assigned J gene may be wrong: the sequence end matches TRBJ2-7 better. The CDR3 totals 15 residues. CDR1 is MNHNY, CDR2 SVGAGI, per germline (reference sequence). CDR3 sequence (DNA): TGTGCCAGCAGAAAGAATCCGGGACAGAACTACGAGCAGTACTTC. Residues: CASRKNPGQNYEQYF.

This clonotype has a handful of counts. The rearrangement uses TRBV4-2 and TRBJ2-7, with D possibly TRBD2 on 6 matching bases. The CDR3 consists of 14 residues. The germline gives CDR1 LGHNA, CDR2 YNFKEQ. With 2 bases removed from V and 3 bases from J, the gap between germline ends came to 11 bases. CDR3 nucleotide sequence: TGTGCCAGCAGCCAAACGGGACTTCTCTACGAGCAGTACTTC. Translated, it gives CASSQTGLLYEQYF.

The chain recombines TRBV9 with TRBJ2-7; TRBD2 is a possible D gene (6 bases). V was cut by 0 bases and J by 2 bases, with 12 bases left in between. CDR1 is SGDLS and CDR2 is YYNGEE in the germline V gene. The CDR3 spans 15 residues. The CDR3, as DNA: TGTGCCAGCAGCGTAGCCCCGGGACTTCCCTACGAGCAGTACTTC. Protein: CASSVAPGLPYEQYF.

This clonotype has more than one count but fewer than ten. The chain couples TRBV20-1 to TRBJ2-5; TRBD1 aligns across 7 bases. Per germline, CDR1 DFQATT and CDR2 SNEGSKA (reference sequence). The trim removed 0 bases at V and 7 bases at J, leaving 5 bases unmatched. This CDR3 contains 13 residues. DNA for the CDR3: TGCAGTGCTAGAGACGTGAGGGGGCGGACCCAGTACTTC. Translating it yields CSARDVRGRTQYF.

V is TRBV4-1 and J is TRBJ2-7, with 11 positions matching TRBD1. After removal of 1 base from V and 0 bases from J, the junction contained 5 bases not matched to a gene. The CDR3 spans 17 residues. Germline V lookup: CDR1 MGHRA, CDR2 YSYEKL. The CDR3 reads CASSQGQGTGGSYEQYF. CDR3 bases: TGCGCCAGCAGCCAAGGGCAAGGGACAGGGGGCTCCTACGAGCAGTACTTC.

The chain couples TRBV25-1 to TRBJ2-5, with 8 bases identical to TRBD1. The germline V gene has CDR1 MGHDK and CDR2 SYGVNS. This CDR3 has 13 residues. Trimming at V came to 8 bases and at J to 4 bases, leaving 6 bases not matched to a gene. The CDR3 DNA reads TGTGCCAGCTTATCTGACAGGGGAGAGACCCAGTACTTC. This sequence encodes CASLSDRGETQYF.

This clonotype has a handful of counts. This chain joins TRBV15 and TRBJ2-1; TRBD2 aligns across 9 bases. Germline CDR1 LNHNV, CDR2 YYDKDF (reference sequence). The J segment lost 4 bases and the V segment lost 9 bases, leaving 4 bases of the junction unmatched. This CDR3 comprises 13 residues. This chain's CDR3 is CATQREEYNEQFF. The CDR3 DNA reads TGTGCCACTCAGCGGGAGGAATACAATGAGCAGTTCTTC. The full variable domain, in which reference TRBV15 and TRBJ2-1 provide the parts outside the CDR3, is DAMVIQNPRYQVTQFGKPVTLSCSQTLNHNVMYWYQQKSSQAPKLLFHYYDKDFNNEADTPDNFQSRRPNTSFCFLDIRSPGLGDTAMYLCATQREEYNEQFFGPGTRLTVL.

This clonotype was detected ten times or more. As DNA, the CDR3 is TGCGCCAGCAGCCAAGACGCCCTAGCGACCGGGGAGCTGTTTTTT. Translated: CASSQDALATGELFF. The rearrangement uses TRBV4-1 and TRBJ2-2; weak D call: TRBD2 (6 bases). CDR3 length: 15 amino acids. Per germline, CDR1 MGHRA and CDR2 YSYEKL. V was pared by 0 bases and J by 5 bases, with 10 bases between.

The rearrangement links TRBV28 to TRBJ1-4, with TRBD1 matching over 12 bases. Germline values: CDR1 MDHEN, CDR2 SYDVKM. The CDR3 totals 16 residues. V dropped 6 bases and J dropped 8; count of bases not matched to a gene: 10. The CDR3 sequence is CASRPGTGGAREKLFF. DNA for the CDR3: TGTGCCAGCAGACCCGGGACAGGGGGCGCGCGGGAAAAACTGTTTTTT. The whole variable domain, remainder taken from reference TRBV28 and TRBJ1-4, is DVKVTQSSRYLVKRTGEKVFLECVQDMDHENMFWYRQDPGLGLRLIYFSYDVKMKEKGDIPEGYSVSREKKERFSLILESASTNQTSMYLCASRPGTGGAREKLFFGSGTQLSVL.

This clonotype showed up just a few times. CDR3 nucleotide sequence: TGTGCCAGCAGCGCATGGGGCCAACCCTACGAGCAGTACTTC. Translated, it gives CASSAWGQPYEQYF. V gene TRBV11-3 combines with J gene TRBJ2-7; perhaps TRBD1 as D (5 bases). CDR1 SGHNT and CDR2 YENEEA come from the germline V gene. The CDR3 is 14 amino acids. V dropped 5 bases and J dropped 2 bases, with 13 bases sitting between them.

Turning to this clonotype: The junction departs from the called germline gene at one end, perhaps through a read error. The chain recombines TRBV27 with TRBJ2-1; 16 bases map to TRBD2. The germline gives CDR1 MNHEY, CDR2 SMNVEV (reference sequence). The CDR3 is 20 residues long. The CDR3 nucleotides are TGTGCCAGCAGCCTAAGAGTGGGGACTAGCGGGAGGGCTAACGCGAGAGAGCGGTTCTTC. Translated: CASSLRVGTSGRANARERFF.

The gene calls are TRBV5-1 and TRBJ2-4; possible D gene TRBD2, 5 bases. The J call may be incorrect, as the DNA end agrees better with TRBJ2-7. The CDR3 is 18 amino acids. Germline values: CDR1 SGHRS, CDR2 YFSETQ. The CDR3 DNA follows: TGCGCCAGCAGCTTGAGGCCTCAAGCGGTGGGCGAATTTTACGAGCAGTACTTC. Its translation is CASSLRPQAVGEFYEQYF.

The chain is built from TRBV12-3 or TRBV12-4 and TRBJ1-2; TRBD1 is a possible D gene (6 bases). The CDR3 has 15 amino acids. Trimming cost V 5 bases and J 5 bases, with 18 bases left between them. Written as DNA, the CDR3 is TGTGCCAGCAGTCCGCAACAGGGAGGCCTTTATGGCTACACCTTC. It yields the protein CASSPQQGGLYGYTF.

The chain joins TRBV20-1 to TRBJ2-1, with no clear D. Germline V gene lookup returns CDR1 DFQATT and CDR2 SNEGSKA (reference sequence). The length of the CDR3 is 16 residues. With 3 bases removed from V and 1 base from J, the gap between germline ends came to 16 bases. For the CDR3, the DNA is TGCAGTGCTAGTGGGCTTAGCCGTCGATCCTACAATGAGCAGTTCTTC. Its protein product is CSASGLSRRSYNEQFF.